This entry is about one T cell receptor (beta chain). Its antigen is unidentified. The source of the sample is a study of CD8 T cells in ankylosing spondylitis. General study points: Significantly higher representation of disease-linked clones was reported for matched ankylosing spondylitis synovial fluid. Among TCR beta sequences, a motif of several highly homologous variants appeared characteristic of ankylosing spondylitis blood.

This CDR3 is built from 12 residues. Germline V lookup: CDR1 ENHRY, CDR2 SYGVKD. Trimming removed 6 bases at V and 1 base at J, with 7 bases between. Using quantitative 5'-RACE with molecular barcodes, the authors made TCR beta libraries. TCRdb itself ran the 5' RACE reads through MiXCR, one entry per CDR3 protein. This sample yields over 600,000 distinct CDR3 sequences, of which around 20% are seen a single time; about a fifth belongs to the top ten. This clonotype originated in a male donor with ankylosing spondylitis. Sequencing was carried out using blood, either unsorted or a sorted T cell fraction (not recorded which). The chain couples TRBV10-3 to TRBJ2-7, with no clear D. The chain's CDR3 is CAISEPSYEQYF. CDR3 nucleotides: TGTGCCATCAGCGAACCTTCCTACGAGCAGTACTTC.